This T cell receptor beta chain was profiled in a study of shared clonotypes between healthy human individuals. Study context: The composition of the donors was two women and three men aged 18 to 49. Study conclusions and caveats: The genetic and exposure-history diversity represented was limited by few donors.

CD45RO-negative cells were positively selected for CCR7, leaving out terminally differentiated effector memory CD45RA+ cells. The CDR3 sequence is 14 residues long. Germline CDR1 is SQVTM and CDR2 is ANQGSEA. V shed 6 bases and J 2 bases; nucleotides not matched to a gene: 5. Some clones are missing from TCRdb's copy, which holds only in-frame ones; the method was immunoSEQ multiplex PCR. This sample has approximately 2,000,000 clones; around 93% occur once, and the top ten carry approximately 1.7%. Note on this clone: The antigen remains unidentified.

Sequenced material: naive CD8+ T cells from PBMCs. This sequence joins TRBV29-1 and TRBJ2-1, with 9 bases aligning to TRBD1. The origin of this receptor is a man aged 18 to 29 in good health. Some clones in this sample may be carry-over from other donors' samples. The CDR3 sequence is CSVPGQGPYNEQFF. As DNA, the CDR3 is TGCAGCGTACCGGGACAGGGTCCCTACAATGAGCAGTTCTTC.